A single sample is the source of the 27 T cell receptor beta chains below, sequenced in a study of blood T cell repertoires in COVID-19. TCRdb's copy holds only in-frame clones and misses some; the assay was immunoSEQ multiplex PCR. The sample consists of hundreds of thousands of clones, 80% to 90% of them appearing once. Sequenced: peripheral blood. The receptors were gathered from a woman aged 45 to 65 with acute or convalescent COVID-19.

The V and J genes are TRBV5-4 and TRBJ2-3; 11 bases agree with TRBD2. The V gene end was trimmed by 0 bases and the J gene end by 6 bases; junction bases not matched to a gene: 3. The CDR3 has 15 amino acids. CDR1 and CDR2 (germline): SGHNT, YYREEE (reference sequence). The CDR3 bases are TGTGCCAGCAGCTTGGATCTAGCGGGAGGTGATACGCAGTATTTT. Protein: CASSLDLAGGDTQYF.

The chain carries TRBV28 and TRBJ1-5, with a tentative D call TRBD1 (6 bases). Trimming pared 5 bases from V and 3 bases from J, leaving 20 bases between. The CDR3 spans 17 residues. The germline CDR1 and CDR2 sequences are MDHEN and SYDVKM. CDR3 amino acids: CASSPYLNREPNQPQHF. The DNA of the CDR3 is TGTGCCAGCAGTCCCTATTTGAACAGGGAACCCAATCAGCCCCAGCATTTT.

The chain combines TRBV9 with TRBJ2-3, with 8 bases identical to TRBD2. The CDR3 runs 16 residues. Germline V gene lookup returns CDR1 SGDLS and CDR2 YYNGEE. The J segment lost 4 bases and the V segment lost 4 bases, leaving 11 bases of the junction unmatched. The CDR3 nucleotides read TGTGCCAGCAGCCCTTTAGCGGGACTCGCGGCAGATACGCAGTATTTT. Its protein product is CASSPLAGLAADTQYF.

This clone has just a few counts. This sequence joins TRBV7-9 and TRBJ2-1; D not resolved. Germline loops: CDR1 SEHNR, CDR2 FQNEAQ (reference sequence). The CDR3 runs to 12 residues. V lost 0 bases to trimming and J lost 6 bases, with 3 bases between them. The CDR3 region has the DNA TGTGCCAGCAGCTTAGCCCGCAATGAGCAGTTCTTC. Amino acids: CASSLARNEQFF.

The chain combines TRBV6-2 or TRBV6-3 with TRBJ1-5, with a possible D match to TRBD1 (5 bases). Trimming cost V 2 bases and J 3 bases, with 11 bases left between them. The length of the CDR3 is 15 residues. CDR1 and CDR2 (germline): MNHEY, SVGEGT. The CDR3 nucleotides read TGTGCCAGCAGTTACGACAGCTACCCCAATCAGCCCCAGCATTTT. Protein: CASSYDSYPNQPQHF.

The chain is built from TRBV6-1 and TRBJ1-4, with 12 bases aligning to TRBD1. The germline gives CDR1 MNHNS, CDR2 SASEGT. J gave up 10 bases and V 4 bases, and 13 bases lay outside the gene matches. This CDR3 has 17 residues. This CDR3 is CASSAQGQGALFGKLFF. DNA of the CDR3: TGTGCCAGCAGTGCACAGGGACAGGGGGCTCTCTTTGGAAAACTGTTTTTT.

The chain combines TRBV12-3 or TRBV12-4 with TRBJ2-5, with D unclear. Trimming pared 2 bases from V and 2 bases from J, leaving 6 bases between. This CDR3 spans 13 amino acids. This CDR3 is CASSLTKQETQYF. Here the CDR3 DNA reads TGTGCCAGCAGTTTAACTAAACAAGAGACCCAGTACTTC.

This clone was recorded once. V is TRBV10-3 and J is TRBJ1-3; 7 bases are shared with TRBD1. The V segment lost 10 bases and the J segment 3 bases; nucleotides outside the gene matches: 15. The CDR3 is 16 residues long. Germline-derived CDR1 and CDR2 are ENHRY and SYGVKD. The CDR3: CATSNQGVNFGNTIYF. The CDR3 coding sequence is TGTGCCACTTCAAACCAGGGGGTTAATTTTGGAAACACCATATATTTT.

The CDR3 DNA sequence: TGTGCCAGCAGTTCCCCGGGACAGGGTGTTTCACCCCTCCACTTT. Translation gives CASSSPGQGVSPLHF. The chain is built from TRBV7-9 and TRBJ1-6; TRBD1 agrees at 9 bases. With V trimmed by 6 bases and J by 9 bases, 9 bases remained unmatched. CDR1 is SEHNR, CDR2 FQNEAQ, per germline (reference sequence). The CDR3 runs 15 residues.

The chain links TRBV5-4 to TRBJ2-1, with 10 nucleotides matching TRBD1. Germline CDR1 reads SGHNT; CDR2 reads YYREEE (reference sequence). CDR3 size: 15 residues. V lost 4 bases, J lost 2 bases, and 3 bases stayed unmatched. In nucleotides, the CDR3 is TGTGCCAGCAGCCGGGACAGGGGTGCCTACAATGAGCAGTTCTTC. It specifies CASSRDRGAYNEQFF. The full variable domain, in which reference TRBV5-4 and TRBJ2-1 provide the parts outside the CDR3, is ETGVTQSPTHLIKTRGQQVTLRCSSQSGHNTVSWYQQALGQGPQFIFQYYREEENGRGNFPPRFSGLQFPNYSSELNVNALELDDSALYLCASSRDRGAYNEQFFGPGTRLTVL.

V is TRBV5-4 and J is TRBJ2-5; 13 bases agree with TRBD2. V was pared by 3 bases and J by 5 bases, with 7 bases of the junction left unmatched. CDR3 size: 16 residues. Germline values: CDR1 SGHNT, CDR2 YYREEE (reference sequence). Written as DNA, the CDR3 is TGTGCCAGCAGCTCCGTGGGACTAGCGGGGACGGAGACCCAGTACTTC. Translation gives CASSSVGLAGTETQYF.

The chain joins TRBV12-3 or TRBV12-4 to TRBJ2-1, with D tentatively TRBD1 (5 bases). V lost 10 bases to trimming and J lost 9 bases, with 16 bases between them. There are 12 residues in the CDR3. CDR3 residues: CATGATQVEQFF. CDR3 DNA sequence: TGTGCCACCGGAGCGACACAGGTTGAGCAGTTCTTC.

CDR3 DNA sequence: TGTGCCAGCAGTGGGGACAACCTCTACGAGCAGTACTTC. It encodes CASSGDNLYEQYF. This chain connects TRBV27 to TRBJ2-7, with D possibly being TRBD1 (6 bases). The germline V gene has CDR1 MNHEY and CDR2 SMNVEV (reference sequence). The V gene lost 5 bases and the J gene lost 3 bases, with 11 bases spanning the gap. The CDR3 has 13 residues.

This clone was detected once. The rearrangement joins TRBV28 to TRBJ2-7; 12 bases fit TRBD1. Germline CDR1 is MDHEN and CDR2 is SYDVKM. CDR3 length: 16 amino acids. V was clipped by 5 bases and J by 5 bases; unmatched bases: 10. CDR3 nucleotides: TGTGCCAGCAGTCCCGGGACAGGGGGCAGGATGCACGAGCAGTACTTC. Amino acids: CASSPGTGGRMHEQYF.

The J gene is TRBJ2-1, the V gene TRBV29-1, with D maybe TRBD2 (5 bases). V was cut by 3 bases and J by 12 bases, with 12 bases left in between. The CDR3 contains 11 residues. In germline, CDR1 is SQVTM, CDR2 ANQGSEA. CDR3 protein: CSVDQSSSQFF. Here the CDR3 DNA reads TGCAGCGTTGATCAGTCTAGCTCGCAGTTCTTC.

This chain links TRBV2 with TRBJ2-1; D possibly corresponds to TRBD2 (5 bases). Trimming left V 2 bases short and J 9 bases short, with 11 bases between. The V gene's germline CDR1 is SNHLY and CDR2 FYNNEI. The CDR3 has 13 residues. In DNA, the CDR3 is TGTGCCAGCAGTGAAACTAGGCGAGGTGAGCAGTTCTTC. Protein sequence: CASSETRRGEQFF.

The table lists this clone with a few counts. V gene TRBV5-6 combines with J gene TRBJ2-7; possibly TRBD2 for D (6 bases). The CDR3 totals 14 residues. Germline V gene data show CDR1 as SGHDT and CDR2 as YYEEEE. The V end was cut by 4 bases, the J end by 8 bases, with 19 bases between. Written as DNA, the CDR3 is TGTGCCAGCAGCAGCCTCCGTGGGGAGGAAAAGCAGTACTTC. It codes for CASSSLRGEEKQYF.

The rearrangement uses TRBV11-2 and TRBJ1-1, with D perhaps matching TRBD1 (5 bases). CDR1 is SGHAT, CDR2 FQNNGV, per germline. The CDR3 has 17 amino acids. V shed 0 bases and J shed 2 bases, with 16 bases lying between them. CDR3 loop: CASSLDFGGLDNTEAFF. In nucleotides, the CDR3 is TGTGCCAGCAGCTTAGATTTTGGGGGACTAGATAACACTGAAGCTTTCTTT.

CDR3 amino acids: CASSSRTGVNSYNEQFF. The CDR3 nucleotides read TGTGCCAGCAGTTCCCGGACAGGAGTAAACTCCTACAATGAGCAGTTCTTC. This chain connects TRBV27 to TRBJ2-1; TRBD1 aligns across 7 bases. The CDR3 covers 17 residues. V lost 4 bases and J lost 0; bases outside the gene matches: 9. Per germline, CDR1 MNHEY and CDR2 SMNVEV (reference sequence).

V usage is TRBV5-5 and J usage is TRBJ2-2, with D possibly TRBD1 on 5 matching bases. V gave up 3 bases and J gave up 1 base, with 7 bases separating them. The CDR3 consists of 14 residues. Germline lookup yields CDR1 SGHKS and CDR2 YYEKEE (reference sequence). DNA for the CDR3: TGTGCCAGCAGCTCGCAGGGGAACACCGGGGAGCTGTTTTTT. It translates to CASSSQGNTGELFF.

This clone was counted once. The chain links TRBV11-2 to TRBJ1-3; a possible D gene is TRBD1 (6 bases). The germline V gene has CDR1 SGHAT and CDR2 FQNNGV. This CDR3 has 16 residues. Trimming took 4 bases from V and 1 from J, leaving 14 bases between them. CDR3 in amino acids: CASSWGGVQSGNTIYF. The DNA of the CDR3 is TGTGCCAGCAGCTGGGGGGGCGTTCAATCTGGAAACACCATATATTTT.

This clone was seen only a few times. This chain uses TRBV24-1 with TRBJ2-3, with 12 bases matching TRBD1. From germline, CDR1 is KGHDR and CDR2 SFDVKD. The CDR3 is 17 amino acids. V shed 3 bases, J shed 3 bases, and the junction held 6 bases outside the gene matches. The CDR3 protein is CATSDKGQGARTDTQYF. The CDR3 DNA is TGTGCCACCAGTGATAAGGGACAGGGGGCGAGGACAGATACGCAGTATTTT.

The rearrangement joins TRBV6-1 to TRBJ2-5; D is undetermined. Germline V gives CDR1 MNHNS, CDR2 SASEGT. CDR3 size: 14 residues. The germline V and J ends were trimmed by 3 bases and 3 bases, with 11 bases remaining between them. For the CDR3, the DNA is TGTGCCAGCAGTGAGGCCAGGCGAGAAGAGACCCAGTACTTC. Encoded protein: CASSEARREETQYF.

The rearrangement uses TRBV7-8 and TRBJ1-2; 9 bases align to TRBD1. Germline trimming cut 0 bases from V and 6 bases from J; bases unmatched to any gene: 5. CDR1 and CDR2 from the germline V gene are SGHVS and FQNEAQ. The CDR3 length is 15 residues. The CDR3 coding sequence is TGTGCCAGCAGCTTAGCCCTCGGGACAGGGAATGGCTACACCTTC. Its translation: CASSLALGTGNGYTF.

The chain is built from TRBV6-5 and TRBJ1-5, with 10 bases aligning to TRBD1. The germline V gene has CDR1 MNHEY and CDR2 SVGAGI. The ends lost 11 bases at V and 5 bases at J; junction bases unmatched: 6. This CDR3 spans 13 amino acids. The CDR3 loop is CAGKDRGDQPQHF. The CDR3 DNA sequence: TGTGCCGGAAAGGACAGGGGGGATCAGCCCCAGCATTTT.

CDR3 coding DNA: TGTGCCAGCAGCATCAATCCCGAGACTAGCGGGGTAACCTACGAGCAGTACTTC. Translation gives CASSINPETSGVTYEQYF. This chain uses TRBV9 with TRBJ2-7, with 11 bases lining up with TRBD2. The CDR3 length is 18 residues. V lost 4 bases to trimming and J lost 2 bases; unmatched junction nucleotides: 14. Germline assignment: CDR1 SGDLS and CDR2 YYNGEE.

This clone occurred once. J is TRBJ2-6 and V is TRBV28; a possible D gene is TRBD2 (6 bases). The CDR3 has 18 amino acids. Germline loops: CDR1 MDHEN, CDR2 SYDVKM. V lost 7 bases, J lost 0 bases, and 19 bases lay in between. The CDR3: CASNDLGGSNSGANVLTF. DNA of the CDR3: TGTGCCAGCAATGACTTGGGGGGTTCCAACTCTGGGGCCAACGTCCTGACTTTC. Full variable domain (outside the CDR3, taken from reference TRBV28 and TRBJ2-6): DVKVTQSSRYLVKRTGEKVFLECVQDMDHENMFWYRQDPGLGLRLIYFSYDVKMKEKGDIPEGYSVSREKKERFSLILESASTNQTSMYLCASNDLGGSNSGANVLTFGAGSRLTVL.